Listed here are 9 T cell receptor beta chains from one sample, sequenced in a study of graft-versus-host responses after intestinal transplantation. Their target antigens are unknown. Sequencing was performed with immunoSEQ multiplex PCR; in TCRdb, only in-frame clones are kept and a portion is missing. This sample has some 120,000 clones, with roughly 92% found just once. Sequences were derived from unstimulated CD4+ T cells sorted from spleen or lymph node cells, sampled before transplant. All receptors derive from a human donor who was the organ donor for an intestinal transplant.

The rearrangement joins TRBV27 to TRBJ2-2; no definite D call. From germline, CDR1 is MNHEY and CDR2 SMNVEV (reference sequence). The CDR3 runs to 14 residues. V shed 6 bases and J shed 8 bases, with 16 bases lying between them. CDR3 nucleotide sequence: TGTGCCAGCAGCCGCGCACAACGATTAGGGGAGCTGTTTTTT. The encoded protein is CASSRAQRLGELFF.

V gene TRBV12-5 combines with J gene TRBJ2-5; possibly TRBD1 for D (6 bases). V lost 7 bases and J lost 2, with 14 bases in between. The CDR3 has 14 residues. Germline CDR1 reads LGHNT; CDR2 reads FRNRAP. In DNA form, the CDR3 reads TGTGCTAGTGCCCCCCACAGGGATCAAGAGACCCAGTACTTC. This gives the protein CASAPHRDQETQYF.

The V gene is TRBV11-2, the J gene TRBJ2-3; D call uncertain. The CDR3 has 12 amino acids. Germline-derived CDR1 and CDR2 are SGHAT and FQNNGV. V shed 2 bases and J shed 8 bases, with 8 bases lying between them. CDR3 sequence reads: CASSLSIPTQYF. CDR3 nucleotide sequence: TGTGCCAGCAGCTTATCTATTCCTACGCAGTATTTT.

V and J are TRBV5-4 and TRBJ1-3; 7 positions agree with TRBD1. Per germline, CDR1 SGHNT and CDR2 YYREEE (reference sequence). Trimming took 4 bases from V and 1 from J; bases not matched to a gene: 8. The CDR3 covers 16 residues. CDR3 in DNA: TGTGCCAGCAGCACTACACAGGGGCGTTCTGGAAACACCATATATTTT. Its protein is CASSTTQGRSGNTIYF.

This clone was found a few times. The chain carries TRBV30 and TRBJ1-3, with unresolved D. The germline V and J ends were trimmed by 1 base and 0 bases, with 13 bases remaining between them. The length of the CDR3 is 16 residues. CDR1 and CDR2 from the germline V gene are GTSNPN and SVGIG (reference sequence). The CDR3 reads CAWSGKDGYSGNTIYF. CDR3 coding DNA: TGTGCCTGGAGTGGCAAGGACGGCTACTCTGGAAACACCATATATTTT.

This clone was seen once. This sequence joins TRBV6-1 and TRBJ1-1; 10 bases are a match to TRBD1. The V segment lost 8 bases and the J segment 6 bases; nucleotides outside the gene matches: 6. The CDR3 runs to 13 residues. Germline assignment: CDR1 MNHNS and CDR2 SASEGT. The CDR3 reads CASRDRGVPEAFF. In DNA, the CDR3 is TGTGCCAGCCGGGACAGGGGAGTGCCTGAAGCTTTCTTT.

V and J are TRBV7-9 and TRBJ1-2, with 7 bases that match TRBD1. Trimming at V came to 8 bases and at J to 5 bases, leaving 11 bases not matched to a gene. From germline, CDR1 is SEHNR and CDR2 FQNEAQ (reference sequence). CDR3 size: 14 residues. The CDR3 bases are TGTGCCAGCGATCGACAGGGTATTGGGTATGGCTACACCTTC. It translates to CASDRQGIGYGYTF.

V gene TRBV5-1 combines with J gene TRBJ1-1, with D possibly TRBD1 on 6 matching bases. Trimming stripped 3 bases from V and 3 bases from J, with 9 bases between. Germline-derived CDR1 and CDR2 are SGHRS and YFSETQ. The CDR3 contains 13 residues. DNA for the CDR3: TGCGCCAGCAGCTACGGGACATACACTGAAGCTTTCTTT. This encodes CASSYGTYTEAFF.

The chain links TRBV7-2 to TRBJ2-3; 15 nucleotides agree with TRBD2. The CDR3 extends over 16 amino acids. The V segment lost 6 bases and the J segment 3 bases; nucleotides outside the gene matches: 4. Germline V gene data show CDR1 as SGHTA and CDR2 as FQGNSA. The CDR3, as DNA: TGTGCCAGCAGAATGGGACTAGCGGGAGGAACAGATACGCAGTATTTT. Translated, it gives CASRMGLAGGTDTQYF.